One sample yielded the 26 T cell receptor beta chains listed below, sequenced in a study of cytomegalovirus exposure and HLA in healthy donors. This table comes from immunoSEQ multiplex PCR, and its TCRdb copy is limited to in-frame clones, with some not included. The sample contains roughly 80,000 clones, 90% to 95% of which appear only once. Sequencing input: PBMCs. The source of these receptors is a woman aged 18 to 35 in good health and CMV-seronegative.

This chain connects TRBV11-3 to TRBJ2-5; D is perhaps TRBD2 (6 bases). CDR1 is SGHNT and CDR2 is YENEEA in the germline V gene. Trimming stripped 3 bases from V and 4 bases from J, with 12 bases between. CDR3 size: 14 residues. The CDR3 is CASSLHRRGETQYF. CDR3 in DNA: TGTGCCAGCAGCTTGCACCGGAGGGGAGAGACCCAGTACTTC.

CDR3 in DNA: TGTGCCAGCAGCTTGTTCGGGAGGGCTTACAATGAGCAGTTCTTC. Amino acid sequence: CASSLFGRAYNEQFF. The chain employs TRBV5-6 and TRBJ2-1; 8 bases agree with TRBD2. The CDR3 length is 15 residues. Unmatched junction bases numbered 4, after V lost 1 base and J lost 4 bases. CDR1 and CDR2 from the germline V gene are SGHDT and YYEEEE.

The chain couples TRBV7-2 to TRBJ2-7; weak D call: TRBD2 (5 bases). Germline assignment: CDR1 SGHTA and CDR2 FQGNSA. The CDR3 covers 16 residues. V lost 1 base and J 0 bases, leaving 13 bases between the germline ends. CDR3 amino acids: CASSLGTFLSSYEQYF. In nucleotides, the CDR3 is TGTGCCAGCAGCTTAGGGACTTTCCTTAGCTCCTACGAGCAGTACTTC.

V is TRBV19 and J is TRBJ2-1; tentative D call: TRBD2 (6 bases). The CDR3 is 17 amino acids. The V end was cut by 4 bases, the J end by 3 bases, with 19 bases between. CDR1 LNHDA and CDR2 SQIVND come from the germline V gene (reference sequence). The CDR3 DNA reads TGTGCCAGTAGTAAGGATCGGGGTAGCGGAGACTACAATGAGCAGTTCTTC. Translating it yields CASSKDRGSGDYNEQFF.

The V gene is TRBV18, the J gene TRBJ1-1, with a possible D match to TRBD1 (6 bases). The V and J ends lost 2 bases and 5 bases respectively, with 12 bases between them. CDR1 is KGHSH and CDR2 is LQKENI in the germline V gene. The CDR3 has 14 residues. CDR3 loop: CASSPGGAHTEAFF. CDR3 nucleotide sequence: TGTGCCAGCTCACCAGGGGGGGCGCATACTGAAGCTTTCTTT.

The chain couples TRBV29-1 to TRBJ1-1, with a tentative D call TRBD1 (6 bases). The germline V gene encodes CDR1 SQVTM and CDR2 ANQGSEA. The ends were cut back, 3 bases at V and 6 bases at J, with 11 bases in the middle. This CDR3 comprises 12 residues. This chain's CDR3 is CSVDMGAPEAFF. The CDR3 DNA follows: TGCAGCGTTGATATGGGGGCTCCTGAAGCTTTCTTT.

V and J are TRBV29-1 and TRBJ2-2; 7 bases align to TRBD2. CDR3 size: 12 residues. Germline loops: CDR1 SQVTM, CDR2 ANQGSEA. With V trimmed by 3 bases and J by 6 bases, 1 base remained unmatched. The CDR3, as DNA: TGCAGCGTTGAGGGGAGGGCCGGGGAGCTGTTTTTT. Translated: CSVEGRAGELFF.

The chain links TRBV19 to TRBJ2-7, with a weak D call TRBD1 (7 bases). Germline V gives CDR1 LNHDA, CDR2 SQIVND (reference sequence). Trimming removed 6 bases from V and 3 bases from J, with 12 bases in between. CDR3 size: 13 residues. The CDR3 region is CASSRQGLYEQYF. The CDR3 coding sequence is TGTGCCAGTAGCAGACAGGGACTCTACGAGCAGTACTTC. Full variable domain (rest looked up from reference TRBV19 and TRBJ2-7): DGGITQSPKYLFRKEGQNVTLSCEQNLNHDAMYWYRQDPGQGLRLIYYSQIVNDFQKGDIAEGYSVSREKKESFPLTVTSAQKNPTAFYLCASSRQGLYEQYFGPGTRLTVT.

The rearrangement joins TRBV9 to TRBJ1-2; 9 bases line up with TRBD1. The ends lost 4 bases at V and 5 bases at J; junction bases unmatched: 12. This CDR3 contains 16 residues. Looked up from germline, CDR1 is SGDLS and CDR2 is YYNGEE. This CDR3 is CASSPHLGQGRYGYTF. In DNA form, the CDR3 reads TGTGCCAGCAGCCCCCACCTGGGACAGGGACGGTATGGCTACACCTTC.

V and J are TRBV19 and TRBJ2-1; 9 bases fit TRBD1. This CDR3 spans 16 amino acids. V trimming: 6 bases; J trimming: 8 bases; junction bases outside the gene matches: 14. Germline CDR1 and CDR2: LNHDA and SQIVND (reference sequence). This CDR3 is CASRRIGTGSLDEQFF. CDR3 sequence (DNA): TGTGCCAGTAGAAGAATCGGGACAGGGTCATTAGATGAGCAGTTCTTC. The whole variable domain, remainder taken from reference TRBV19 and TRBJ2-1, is DGGITQSPKYLFRKEGQNVTLSCEQNLNHDAMYWYRQDPGQGLRLIYYSQIVNDFQKGDIAEGYSVSREKKESFPLTVTSAQKNPTAFYLCASRRIGTGSLDEQFFGPGTRLTVL.

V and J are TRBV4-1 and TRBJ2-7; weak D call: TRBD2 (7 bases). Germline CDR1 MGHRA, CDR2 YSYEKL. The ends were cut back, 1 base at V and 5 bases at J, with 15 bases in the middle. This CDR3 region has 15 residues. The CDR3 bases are TGCGCCAGCAGCCAAGGGACAGCGGGGAGCCACGAGCAGTACTTC. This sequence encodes CASSQGTAGSHEQYF.

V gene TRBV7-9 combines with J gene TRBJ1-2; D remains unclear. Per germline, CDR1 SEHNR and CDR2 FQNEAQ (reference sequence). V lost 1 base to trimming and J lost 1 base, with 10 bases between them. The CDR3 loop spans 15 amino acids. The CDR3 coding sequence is TGTGCCAGCAGCTTAGTTACTGCATATAACTATGGCTACACCTTC. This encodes CASSLVTAYNYGYTF.

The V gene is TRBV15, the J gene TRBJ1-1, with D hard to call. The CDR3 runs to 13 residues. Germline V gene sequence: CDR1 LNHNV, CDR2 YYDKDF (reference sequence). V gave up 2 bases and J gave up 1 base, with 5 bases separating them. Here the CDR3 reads CATSRLGNTEAFF. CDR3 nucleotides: TGTGCCACCAGCAGACTCGGGAACACTGAAGCTTTCTTT.

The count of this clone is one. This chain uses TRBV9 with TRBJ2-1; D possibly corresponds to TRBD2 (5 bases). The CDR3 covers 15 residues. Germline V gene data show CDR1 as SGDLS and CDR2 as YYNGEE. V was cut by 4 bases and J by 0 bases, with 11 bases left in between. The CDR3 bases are TGTGCCAGCAGCCGGGGAAAGAGCTCCTACAATGAGCAGTTCTTC. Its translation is CASSRGKSSYNEQFF.

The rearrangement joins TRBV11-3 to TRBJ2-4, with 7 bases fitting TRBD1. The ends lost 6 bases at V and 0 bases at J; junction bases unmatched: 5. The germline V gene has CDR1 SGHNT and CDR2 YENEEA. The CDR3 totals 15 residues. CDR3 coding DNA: TGTGCCAGCAGACCGACAGGGCAAGCCAAAAACATTCAGTACTTC. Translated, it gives CASRPTGQAKNIQYF.

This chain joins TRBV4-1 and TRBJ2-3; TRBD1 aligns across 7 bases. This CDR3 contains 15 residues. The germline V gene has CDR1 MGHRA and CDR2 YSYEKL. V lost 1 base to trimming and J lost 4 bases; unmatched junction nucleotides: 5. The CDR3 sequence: CASSQGQGDADTQYF. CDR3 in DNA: TGCGCCAGCAGCCAAGGACAGGGAGACGCAGATACGCAGTATTTT.

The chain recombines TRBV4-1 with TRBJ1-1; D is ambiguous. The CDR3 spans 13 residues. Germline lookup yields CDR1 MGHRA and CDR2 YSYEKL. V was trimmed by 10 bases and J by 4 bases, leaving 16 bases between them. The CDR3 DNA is TGCGCCACCAGTGGAGATTCACCCACTGAAGCTTTCTTT. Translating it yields CATSGDSPTEAFF.

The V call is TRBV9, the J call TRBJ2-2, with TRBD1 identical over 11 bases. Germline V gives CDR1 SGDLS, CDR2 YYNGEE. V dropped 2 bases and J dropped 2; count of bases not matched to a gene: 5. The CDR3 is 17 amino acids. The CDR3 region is CASSVGTGGINTGELFF. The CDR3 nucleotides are TGTGCCAGCAGCGTTGGGACAGGGGGGATTAACACCGGGGAGCTGTTTTTT.

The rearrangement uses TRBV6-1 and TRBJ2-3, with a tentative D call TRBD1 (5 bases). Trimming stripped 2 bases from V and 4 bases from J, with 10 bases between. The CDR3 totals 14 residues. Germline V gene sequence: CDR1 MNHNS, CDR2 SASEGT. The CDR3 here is CASSEWQGADTQYF. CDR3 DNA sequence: TGTGCCAGCAGTGAATGGCAGGGTGCAGATACGCAGTATTTT.

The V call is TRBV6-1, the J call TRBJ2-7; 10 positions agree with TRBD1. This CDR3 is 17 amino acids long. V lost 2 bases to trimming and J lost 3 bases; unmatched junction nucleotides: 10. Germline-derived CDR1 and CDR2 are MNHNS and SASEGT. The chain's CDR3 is CASSEPWGQGMGYEQYF. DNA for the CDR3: TGTGCCAGCAGTGAACCCTGGGGACAGGGGATGGGCTACGAGCAGTACTTC.

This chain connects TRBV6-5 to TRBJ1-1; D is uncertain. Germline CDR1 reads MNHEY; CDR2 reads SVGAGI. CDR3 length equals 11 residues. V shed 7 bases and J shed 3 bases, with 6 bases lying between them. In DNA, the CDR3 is TGTGCCAGCATTCAGTACACTGAAGCTTTCTTT. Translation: CASIQYTEAFF.

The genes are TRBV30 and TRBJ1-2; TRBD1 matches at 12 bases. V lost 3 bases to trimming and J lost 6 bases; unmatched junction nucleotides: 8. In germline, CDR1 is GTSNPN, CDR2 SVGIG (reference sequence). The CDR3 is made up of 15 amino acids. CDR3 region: CAWRLSGTGGHGYTF. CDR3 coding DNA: TGTGCCTGGAGGCTTTCCGGGACAGGGGGCCATGGCTACACCTTC.

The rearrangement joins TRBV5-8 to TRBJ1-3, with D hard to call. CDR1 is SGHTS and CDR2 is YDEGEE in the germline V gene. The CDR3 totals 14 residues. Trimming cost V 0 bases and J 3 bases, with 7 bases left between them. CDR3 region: CASSLGASGNTIYF. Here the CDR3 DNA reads TGTGCCAGCAGCTTGGGGGCCAGTGGAAACACCATATATTTT.

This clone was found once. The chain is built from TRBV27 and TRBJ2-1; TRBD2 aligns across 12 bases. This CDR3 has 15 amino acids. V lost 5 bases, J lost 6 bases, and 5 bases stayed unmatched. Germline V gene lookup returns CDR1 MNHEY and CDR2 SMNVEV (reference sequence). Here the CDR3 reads CASSLTSGSLNEQFF. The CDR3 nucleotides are TGTGCCAGCAGTCTGACTAGCGGGAGCCTCAATGAGCAGTTCTTC.

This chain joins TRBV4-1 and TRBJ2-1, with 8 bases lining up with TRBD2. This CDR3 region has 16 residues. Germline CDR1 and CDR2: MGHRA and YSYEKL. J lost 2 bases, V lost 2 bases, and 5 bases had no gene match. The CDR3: CASSQQAGVAYNEQFF. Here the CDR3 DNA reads TGCGCCAGCAGCCAACAAGCGGGAGTCGCCTACAATGAGCAGTTCTTC.

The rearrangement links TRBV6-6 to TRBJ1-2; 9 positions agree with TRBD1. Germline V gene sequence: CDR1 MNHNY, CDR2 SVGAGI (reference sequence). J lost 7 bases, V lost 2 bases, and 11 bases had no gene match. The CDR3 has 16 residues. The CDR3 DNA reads TGTGCCAGCAGTTACGCGTCGGGACAGGGAGGGTTTGGCTACACCTTC. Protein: CASSYASGQGGFGYTF.